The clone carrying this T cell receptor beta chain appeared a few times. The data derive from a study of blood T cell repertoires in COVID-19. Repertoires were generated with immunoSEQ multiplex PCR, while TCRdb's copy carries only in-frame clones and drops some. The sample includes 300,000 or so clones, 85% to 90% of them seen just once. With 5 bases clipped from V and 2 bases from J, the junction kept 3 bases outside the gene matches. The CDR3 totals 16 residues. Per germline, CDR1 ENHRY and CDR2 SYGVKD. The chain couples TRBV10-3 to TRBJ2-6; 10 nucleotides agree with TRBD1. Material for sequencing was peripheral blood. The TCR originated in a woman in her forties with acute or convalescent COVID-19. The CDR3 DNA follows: TGTGCCATCAGTCGGGACAGGGGCCCTGGGGCCAACGTCCTGACTTTC. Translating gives CAISRDRGPGANVLTF.